A selection of T cell receptor beta chains follows, all from one sample in a study of PD-1 blockade in classical Hodgkin lymphoma. The method was immunoSEQ multiplex PCR; TCRdb's version includes in-frame clones alone and lacks a portion of them. The sample has around 65,000 clones; around 88% are singletons. Sequencing was performed on peripheral blood mononuclear cells (PBMCs), taken at baseline. The receptors originated from a human donor with classical Hodgkin lymphoma. Both conserved end residues are part of each CDR3. The order of the fields is V gene, J gene, D gene, clone size, CDR3 DNA, CDR3 protein. D genes are given only for firm matches. Rows give clone size only sometimes, using once, few, many, or a class for an expanded clone.

v_call: TRBV19
j_call: TRBJ1-5
d_call: TRBD1
clone_size: .
cdr3_nt: TGTGCCAGTAGTATAAGGGGACAGGGCCCTAATCAGCCCCAGCATTTT
cdr3_aa: CASSIRGQGPNQPQHF

v_call: TRBV7-9
j_call: TRBJ1-5
d_call: .
clone_size: .
cdr3_nt: TGTGCCAGCAGCTTAGACAGGTCGGGCAATCAGCCCCAGCATTTT
cdr3_aa: CASSLDRSGNQPQHF

v_call: TRBV5-1
j_call: TRBJ2-3
d_call: TRBD2
clone_size: .
cdr3_nt: TGCGCCAGCAGCTTGGCGCTAGCGGGGGAGACGCAGTATTTT
cdr3_aa: CASSLALAGETQYF

v_call: TRBV4-2
j_call: TRBJ2-1
d_call: TRBD2
clone_size: .
cdr3_nt: TGTGCCAGCAGCCAAGAGCGGAGCGGGGGGGCGGGTGAGCAGTTCTTC
cdr3_aa: CASSQERSGGAGEQFF

v_call: TRBV2
j_call: TRBJ2-2
d_call: .
clone_size: .
cdr3_nt: TGTGCCAGCAGTGAAGTTCTCGGGCTGGCGAACACCGGGGAGCTGTTTTTT
cdr3_aa: CASSEVLGLANTGELFF

v_call: TRBV5-6
j_call: TRBJ1-2
d_call: .
clone_size: .
cdr3_nt: TGTGCCAGCAGCGGGGGACCTAACTATGGCTACACCTTC
cdr3_aa: CASSGGPNYGYTF

v_call: TRBV7-6
j_call: TRBJ1-1
d_call: .
clone_size: .
cdr3_nt: TGTGCCAGCAGCTTTTGGGGTCCTGAAGCTTTCTTT
cdr3_aa: CASSFWGPEAFF

v_call: TRBV5-4
j_call: TRBJ2-1
d_call: TRBD2
clone_size: .
cdr3_nt: TGTGCCAGCAGCGGTAGCGGGGAACCCTACAATGAGCAGTTCTTC
cdr3_aa: CASSGSGEPYNEQFF

v_call: TRBV29-1
j_call: TRBJ2-3
d_call: .
clone_size: .
cdr3_nt: TGCAGCGTTTTGGTAGGGGTTCTAACAGATACGCAGTATTTT
cdr3_aa: CSVLVGVLTDTQYF

v_call: TRBV7-8
j_call: TRBJ2-7
d_call: TRBD1
clone_size: .
cdr3_nt: TGTGCCAGCAGCAGGACAGGGGGCTACGAGCAGTACTTC
cdr3_aa: CASSRTGGYEQYF

v_call: TRBV11-3
j_call: TRBJ1-3
d_call: .
clone_size: .
cdr3_nt: TGTGCCAGCAGCTTAGGTGGGCCTGGAAACACCATATATTTT
cdr3_aa: CASSLGGPGNTIYF

v_call: TRBV13
j_call: TRBJ2-1
d_call: TRBD2
clone_size: .
cdr3_nt: TGTGCCAGCAGCTTGGGGGGGAGCTCCTACAATGAGCAGTTCTTC
cdr3_aa: CASSLGGSSYNEQFF

v_call: TRBV7-7
j_call: TRBJ2-2
d_call: .
clone_size: .
cdr3_nt: TGTGCCAGCAGCTTAGGGCGGACGAACACCGGGGAGCTGTTTTTT
cdr3_aa: CASSLGRTNTGELFF

v_call: TRBV19
j_call: TRBJ1-5
d_call: TRBD1
clone_size: once
cdr3_nt: TGTGCCAGTAGCCGGACAGGGCTGGGTCAGCCCCAGCATTTT
cdr3_aa: CASSRTGLGQPQHF

v_call: TRBV11-3
j_call: TRBJ2-7
d_call: TRBD2
clone_size: .
cdr3_nt: TGTGCCAGCAGCTTTAGCGGGGGAGAAGACTACGAGCAGTACTTC
cdr3_aa: CASSFSGGEDYEQYF

v_call: TRBV5-1
j_call: TRBJ2-1
d_call: .
clone_size: .
cdr3_nt: TGCGCCAGCAGCTGGACAGTTAACAATGAGCAGTTCTTC
cdr3_aa: CASSWTVNNEQFF

v_call: TRBV2
j_call: TRBJ2-1
d_call: .
clone_size: .
cdr3_nt: TGTGCCAGCCACAAGGGGGGGCCTAGCTCCTACAATGAGCAGTTCTTC
cdr3_aa: CASHKGGPSSYNEQFF

v_call: TRBV9
j_call: TRBJ2-7
d_call: .
clone_size: .
cdr3_nt: TGTGCCAGCAGCCCCCGGACTAAATTCGACGAGCAGTACTTC
cdr3_aa: CASSPRTKFDEQYF

v_call: TRBV27
j_call: TRBJ1-4
d_call: .
clone_size: .
cdr3_nt: TGTGCCAGCAGTTTTTCTATTTCGGGGGCATGGGAAAAACTGTTTTTT
cdr3_aa: CASSFSISGAWEKLFF

v_call: TRBV5-6
j_call: TRBJ2-7
d_call: .
clone_size: .
cdr3_nt: TGTGCCAGCAGCCCCCCGGGGGTCTACGAGCAGTACTTC
cdr3_aa: CASSPPGVYEQYF

v_call: TRBV15
j_call: TRBJ1-3
d_call: TRBD1
clone_size: .
cdr3_nt: TGTGCCACCAGCAGAGATCAGCCGACAGGGTTAGACACCATATATTTT
cdr3_aa: CATSRDQPTGLDTIYF

v_call: TRBV2
j_call: TRBJ1-3
d_call: .
clone_size: few
cdr3_nt: TGTGCCCGCCTAAGAAGCGACCTAGGAAACACCATATATTTT
cdr3_aa: CARLRSDLGNTIYF

v_call: TRBV5-6
j_call: TRBJ2-5
d_call: .
clone_size: .
cdr3_nt: TGTGCCAGCAGCTTGGGATCGGTTGTCCCAGAGACCCAGTACTTC
cdr3_aa: CASSLGSVVPETQYF

v_call: TRBV7-8
j_call: TRBJ2-7
d_call: .
clone_size: .
cdr3_nt: TGTGCCAGCAGCTTTAGTGGGGGGGCGTACAGTTACGAGCAGTACTTC
cdr3_aa: CASSFSGGAYSYEQYF

v_call: TRBV30
j_call: TRBJ1-6
d_call: .
clone_size: .
cdr3_nt: TGTGCCTGGGACAGATCCTACTATAATTCACCCCTCCACTTT
cdr3_aa: CAWDRSYYNSPLHF

v_call: TRBV5-6
j_call: TRBJ2-7
d_call: .
clone_size: .
cdr3_nt: TGTGCCAGCAGCGTGACAGGGAGGTCCTACGAGCAGTACTTC
cdr3_aa: CASSVTGRSYEQYF

v_call: TRBV11-2
j_call: TRBJ2-7
d_call: .
clone_size: .
cdr3_nt: TGTGCCAGCAGCTTCTTTCAGCGCTCCTACGAGCAGTACTTC
cdr3_aa: CASSFFQRSYEQYF

v_call: TRBV28
j_call: TRBJ1-5
d_call: TRBD1
clone_size: .
cdr3_nt: TGTGCCAGCAGTCCTCCTCTATCGGGACAGAAAGCAAATCAGCCCCAGCATTTT
cdr3_aa: CASSPPLSGQKANQPQHF

v_call: TRBV7-6
j_call: TRBJ2-7
d_call: TRBD1
clone_size: .
cdr3_nt: TGTGCCAGCAGCTTGGGACAGGGGCTGAGGGAGCAGTACTTC
cdr3_aa: CASSLGQGLREQYF

v_call: TRBV4-2
j_call: TRBJ1-5
d_call: .
clone_size: .
cdr3_nt: TGTGCCAGCAGCCAAGTGCGGGTAGGGCAGCCCCAGCATTTT
cdr3_aa: CASSQVRVGQPQHF

v_call: TRBV9
j_call: TRBJ2-7
d_call: TRBD1
clone_size: .
cdr3_nt: TGTGCCAGCAGCGTAGGGGACAGACCCTACGAGCAGTACTTC
cdr3_aa: CASSVGDRPYEQYF

v_call: TRBV6-4
j_call: TRBJ1-6
d_call: .
clone_size: .
cdr3_nt: TGTGCCAGCAGGGGCAGCTCCTATAATTCACCCCTCCACTTT
cdr3_aa: CASRGSSYNSPLHF

v_call: TRBV9
j_call: TRBJ2-1
d_call: TRBD2
clone_size: .
cdr3_nt: TGTGCCAGCAGCGACGGGACTAGCGGGGGTCTGAATGAGCAGTTCTTC
cdr3_aa: CASSDGTSGGLNEQFF

v_call: TRBV19
j_call: TRBJ2-1
d_call: TRBD2
clone_size: .
cdr3_nt: TGTGCCAGTAGAGTGACTAGCGGGGGGGCCAATGAGCAGTTCTTC
cdr3_aa: CASRVTSGGANEQFF

v_call: TRBV4-3
j_call: TRBJ1-6
d_call: TRBD1
clone_size: .
cdr3_nt: TGCGCCAGCAGCTCGACAGGGGATAATTCACCCCTCCACTTT
cdr3_aa: CASSSTGDNSPLHF

v_call: TRBV6-5
j_call: TRBJ2-1
d_call: TRBD1
clone_size: .
cdr3_nt: TGTGCCAGCAGTTACCGACCCGGACAGGGTAGCAATGAGCAGTTCTTC
cdr3_aa: CASSYRPGQGSNEQFF

v_call: TRBV6-6
j_call: TRBJ2-5
d_call: .
clone_size: .
cdr3_nt: TGTGCCAGCAGTTACTCGGACTTTACACGAGAGACCCAGTACTTC
cdr3_aa: CASSYSDFTRETQYF

v_call: TRBV9
j_call: TRBJ2-2
d_call: TRBD2
clone_size: .
cdr3_nt: TGTGCCAGCAGCGGATTAGCGGGGGGGCACACCGGGGAGCTGTTTTTT
cdr3_aa: CASSGLAGGHTGELFF

v_call: TRBV30
j_call: TRBJ2-2
d_call: .
clone_size: .
cdr3_nt: TGTGCCTGGGGATTGAACACCGGGGAGCTGTTTTTT
cdr3_aa: CAWGLNTGELFF

v_call: TRBV11-3
j_call: TRBJ2-7
d_call: .
clone_size: .
cdr3_nt: TGTGCCAGTCTTGTCCCATCGACAGCCTACGAGCAGTACTTC
cdr3_aa: CASLVPSTAYEQYF

v_call: TRBV5-8
j_call: TRBJ2-7
d_call: TRBD1
clone_size: few
cdr3_nt: TGTGCCAGCAGCTTACAGGGGTCCTACGAGCAGTACTTC
cdr3_aa: CASSLQGSYEQYF

v_call: TRBV2
j_call: TRBJ2-2
d_call: .
clone_size: .
cdr3_nt: TGTGCCAGCAGTGAGGAGGTCGGGGAGCTGTTTTTT
cdr3_aa: CASSEEVGELFF

v_call: TRBV9
j_call: TRBJ1-3
d_call: .
clone_size: .
cdr3_nt: TGTGCCAGCAGCGTAGGTCGGACGGATAATTTCCTATATTTT
cdr3_aa: CASSVGRTDNFLYF

v_call: TRBV4-1
j_call: TRBJ2-2
d_call: .
clone_size: .
cdr3_nt: TGCGCCAGCAGCCCCCAGGGAGGACCTACCGGGGAGCTGTTTTTT
cdr3_aa: CASSPQGGPTGELFF

v_call: TRBV21-1
j_call: TRBJ2-2
d_call: .
clone_size: .
cdr3_nt: TGTGCCAGCAGCCTCCCTATGGGGGGCGTTGTGCGTACCGGGGAGCTGTTTTTT
cdr3_aa: CASSLPMGGVVRTGELFF

v_call: TRBV5-1
j_call: TRBJ2-1
d_call: TRBD2
clone_size: .
cdr3_nt: TGCGCCAGCAGCTTGGACCGGCGGACTAGCGGAAATGAGCAGTTCTTC
cdr3_aa: CASSLDRRTSGNEQFF

v_call: TRBV18
j_call: TRBJ2-6
d_call: .
clone_size: .
cdr3_nt: TGTGCCAGCTCCGAGTATCAGGGCTCTGGGGCCAACGTCCTGACTTTC
cdr3_aa: CASSEYQGSGANVLTF

v_call: TRBV7-2
j_call: TRBJ2-1
d_call: .
clone_size: .
cdr3_nt: TGTGCCAGCAGCGCTCCCGGGACGGTAACCTACAATGAGCAGTTCTTC
cdr3_aa: CASSAPGTVTYNEQFF

v_call: TRBV5-1
j_call: TRBJ1-2
d_call: TRBD1
clone_size: .
cdr3_nt: TGCGCCAGCAGCTGGACAGGGGATGTGGGCTATGGCTACACCTTC
cdr3_aa: CASSWTGDVGYGYTF